A single sample is the source of the 6 T cell receptor beta chains below, sequenced in a study of identical twins. TCRdb re-called the 5' RACE reads with MiXCR, one entry per CDR3 protein. The sample shows under 500,000 distinct CDR3 sequences, about 13% of them seen only once. The same sample was also studied in work on yellow fever vaccine responses in identical twins.

Sequenced: CD4+ T cells sorted from blood. These receptors all stem from a woman aged 18 to 35 in good health.

The chain is built from TRBV7-8 and TRBJ2-1, with D tentatively TRBD2 (6 bases). The V end was cut by 8 bases, the J end by 5 bases, with 16 bases between. Germline V gene sequence: CDR1 SGHVS, CDR2 FQNEAQ. This CDR3 comprises 14 residues. The CDR3 DNA sequence: TGTGCCAGCTGGGTGGGCGGGGCTAACAATGAGCAGTTCTTC. Protein sequence: CASWVGGANNEQFF.

This clonotype has more than one count but fewer than ten. The chain joins TRBV28 to TRBJ2-5; either TRBD1 or TRBD2 may supply D (6 bases each). From germline, CDR1 is MDHEN and CDR2 SYDVKM. V lost 1 base and J lost 2, with 11 bases in between. CDR3 size: 15 residues. For the CDR3, the DNA is TGTGCCAGCAGTTTATATGGGGGGCAGCAAGAGACCCAGTACTTC. This codes for CASSLYGGQQETQYF.

The chain links TRBV28 to TRBJ2-1, with TRBD2 matching over 7 bases. The CDR3 runs 17 residues. CDR1 and CDR2 (germline): MDHEN, SYDVKM. V trimming: 5 bases; J trimming: 8 bases; junction bases outside the gene matches: 18. CDR3 sequence reads: CASSPSARTRGFDEQFF. DNA for the CDR3: TGTGCCAGCAGTCCCTCAGCGCGGACTAGGGGTTTCGATGAGCAGTTCTTC.

J is TRBJ2-1 and V is TRBV18, with D hard to call. V gave up 3 bases and J gave up 7 bases, with 7 bases separating them. Per the germline V gene, CDR1 is KGHSH and CDR2 is LQKENI. This CDR3 contains 12 residues. The CDR3 DNA reads TGTGCCAGCTCACCGGGGAAGAATGAGCAGTTCTTC. As protein: CASSPGKNEQFF.

The chain has TRBV29-1 and TRBJ1-1; D is uncertain. The CDR3 spans 15 residues. Germline V lookup: CDR1 SQVTM, CDR2 ANQGSEA. In nucleotides, the CDR3 is TGCAGTATCCCCGGGGAAAGCATCTCGAACACTGAAGCTTTCTTT. As protein: CSIPGESISNTEAFF.

The chain combines TRBV7-2 with TRBJ1-2; D unresolved. The CDR3 loop spans 12 amino acids. The germline V and J ends were trimmed by 6 bases and 8 bases, with 13 bases remaining between them. The germline V gene encodes CDR1 SGHTA and CDR2 FQGNSA. CDR3 amino acids: CASSLAHGGYTF. DNA of the CDR3: TGTGCCAGCAGTCTCGCCCACGGGGGCTACACCTTC.